This T cell receptor beta chain was identified in a study of control samples from healthy donors and cancer patients. The CDR3 is 15 amino acids. After removal of 2 bases from V and 6 bases from J, the junction contained 8 bases not matched to a gene. Germline V gives CDR1 SGDLS, CDR2 YYNGEE. The table came from immunoSEQ multiplex PCR; TCRdb's copy has only in-frame clones and leaves some out. In the table there are around 53,000 clones, 87% of which are singletons. Sequencing was done on a sample of PBMCs. The source is a man in his 60s with head and neck cancer. V usage is TRBV9 and J usage is TRBJ1-3, with 7 bases fitting TRBD1. The CDR3, as DNA: TGTGCCAGCAGCGTTTACGGCAGGGGGGAAAACACCATATATTTT. Translation: CASSVYGRGENTIYF.